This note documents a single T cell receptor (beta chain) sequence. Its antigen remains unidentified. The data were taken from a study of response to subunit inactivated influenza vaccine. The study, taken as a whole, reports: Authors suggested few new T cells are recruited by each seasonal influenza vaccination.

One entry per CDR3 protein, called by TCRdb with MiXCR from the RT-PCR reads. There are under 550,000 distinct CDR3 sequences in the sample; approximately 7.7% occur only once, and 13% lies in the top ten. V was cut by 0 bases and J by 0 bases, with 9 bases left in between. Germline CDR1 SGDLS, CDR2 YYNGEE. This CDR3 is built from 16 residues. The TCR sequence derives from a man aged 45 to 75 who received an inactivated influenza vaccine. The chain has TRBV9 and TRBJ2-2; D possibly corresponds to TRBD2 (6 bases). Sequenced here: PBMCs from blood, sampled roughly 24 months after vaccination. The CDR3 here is CASSVGRETNTGELFF. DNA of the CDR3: TGTGCCAGCAGCGTAGGGAGGGAGACGAACACCGGGGAGCTGTTTTTT.